The 25 T cell receptor beta chains reported below all come from one sample, sequenced in a study of blood T cell repertoires in COVID-19. Some clones are missing from TCRdb's copy, which holds only in-frame ones; the method was immunoSEQ multiplex PCR. The sample yields 4,000 to 5,000 clones, around 73% seen once. The specimen sequenced was peripheral blood. The source is a human donor in a cohort sampled during active COVID-19.

The V call is TRBV9, the J call TRBJ1-6, with TRBD1 as a possible D gene (5 bases). With 0 bases removed from V and 10 bases from J, the gap between germline ends came to 14 bases. The CDR3 is 15 amino acids. In germline, CDR1 is SGDLS, CDR2 YYNGEE. DNA of the CDR3: TGTGCCAGCAGCGTAGCTGGGGGGGGTCGGTCACCCCTCCACTTT. It codes for CASSVAGGGRSPLHF. The complete variable domain, with remaining parts taken from reference TRBV9 and TRBJ1-6, reads DSGVTQTPKHLITATGQRVTLRCSPRSGDLSVYWYQQSLDQGLQFLIQYYNGEERAKGNILERFSAQQFPDLHSELNLSSLELGDSALYFCASSVAGGGRSPLHFGNGTRLTVT.

V gene TRBV6-5 combines with J gene TRBJ2-7; a weak D match, TRBD1 (6 bases). CDR3 size: 14 residues. Germline V CDR1 and CDR2: MNHEY, SVGAGI. Trimming removed 5 bases at V and 0 bases at J, with 11 bases between. CDR3 DNA sequence: TGTGCCAGCAGTATTGGACAGTCCTCCTACGAGCAGTACTTC. Encoded protein: CASSIGQSSYEQYF.

The chain employs TRBV6-5 and TRBJ2-7, with D possibly matching TRBD1 (5 bases). With 5 bases removed from V and 3 bases from J, the gap between germline ends came to 14 bases. This CDR3 has 14 amino acids. Looked up from germline, CDR1 is MNHEY and CDR2 is SVGAGI. CDR3 residues: CASSLIGVDYEQYF. CDR3 bases: TGTGCCAGCAGTCTTATAGGGGTTGACTACGAGCAGTACTTC.

Sample share makes this clone medium-sized. The CDR3 nucleotides read TGTGCCACCAGCAGAGACAACTACAATGAGCAGTTCTTC. Its translation is CATSRDNYNEQFF. V and J are TRBV15 and TRBJ2-1; D unresolved. CDR3 length equals 13 residues. The V and J ends lost 0 bases and 3 bases respectively, with 3 bases between them. CDR1 is LNHNV and CDR2 is YYDKDF in the germline V gene (reference sequence).

The chain recombines TRBV18 with TRBJ1-1, with 9 bases matching TRBD1. V shed 0 bases, J shed 4 bases, and the junction held 6 bases outside the gene matches. Germline V gives CDR1 KGHSH, CDR2 LQKENI. The CDR3 is 16 amino acids. The CDR3 DNA reads as TGTGCCAGCTCACCACCGACAGGGGGAGGGGGCACTGAAGCTTTCTTT. Translating gives CASSPPTGGGGTEAFF.

The CDR3 region is CASSYPNRGWETQYF. CDR3 bases: TGTGCCAGCAGTTACCCTAACAGGGGTTGGGAGACCCAGTACTTC. The V and J genes are TRBV6-2 or TRBV6-3 and TRBJ2-5, with TRBD1 matching over 7 bases. The germline CDR1 and CDR2 sequences are MNHEY and SVGEGT. The CDR3 length is 15 residues. With V trimmed by 2 bases and J by 5 bases, 8 bases remained unmatched.

The chain couples TRBV7-2 to TRBJ1-1; D not certain. This CDR3 region has 14 residues. V shed 5 bases and J shed 4 bases, with 14 bases lying between them. Germline lookup yields CDR1 SGHTA and CDR2 FQGNSA. As DNA, the CDR3 is TGTGCCAGCAGCCCCCGAGGCGGGGTCACTGAAGCTTTCTTT. Residues: CASSPRGGVTEAFF.

The V call is TRBV20-1, the J call TRBJ2-4; 8 nucleotides agree with TRBD2. The CDR3 has 11 residues. Germline lookup yields CDR1 DFQATT and CDR2 SNEGSKA (reference sequence). V lost 4 bases to trimming and J lost 8 bases; unmatched junction nucleotides: 1. The CDR3 nucleotides are TGCAGTGCTACGGGAGGGGACATTCAGTACTTC. It encodes CSATGGDIQYF.

CDR3 DNA sequence: TGTGCCAGTACTTTGACTAGCGGTTACACAGATACGCAGTATTTT. Translation gives CASTLTSGYTDTQYF. V gene TRBV19 combines with J gene TRBJ2-3, with TRBD2 matching over 9 bases. Germline V lookup: CDR1 LNHDA, CDR2 SQIVND (reference sequence). Trimming removed 7 bases from V and 2 bases from J; junction bases left unmatched: 7. The CDR3 covers 15 residues.

V and J are TRBV3-1 (or the pseudogene TRBV3-2) and TRBJ1-2, with a tentative D call TRBD1 (6 bases). In germline, CDR1 is LGHDT, CDR2 YNNKEL (reference sequence). This CDR3 region has 16 residues. V was cut by 1 base and J by 4 bases, with 16 bases left in between. In DNA, the CDR3 is TGTGCCAGCAGCCAAGGGAGCACGACAGGAGCCTATGGCTACACCTTC. It yields the protein CASSQGSTTGAYGYTF.

V and J are TRBV19 and TRBJ2-3; a weak D match, TRBD1 (6 bases). Germline-derived CDR1 and CDR2 are LNHDA and SQIVND (reference sequence). The CDR3 loop spans 14 amino acids. V was trimmed by 1 base and J by 3 bases, leaving 8 bases between them. The CDR3 region is CASSIGTGTDTQYF. In nucleotides, the CDR3 is TGTGCCAGTAGTATAGGTACAGGGACAGATACGCAGTATTTT.

This chain uses TRBV12-3 or TRBV12-4 with TRBJ1-1; possibly TRBD1 for D (5 bases). V was trimmed by 6 bases and J by 3 bases, leaving 11 bases between them. CDR3 length: 13 amino acids. CDR3 sequence: CASSLLGDTEAFF. CDR3 sequence (DNA): TGTGCCAGCAGCCTTCTAGGGGACACTGAAGCTTTCTTT.

The CDR3 sequence is CASSPQTVVNQPQHF. For the CDR3, the DNA is TGTGCCAGCTCACCACAGACAGTCGTTAATCAGCCCCAGCATTTT. The V gene is TRBV18, the J gene TRBJ1-5; TRBD1 is a possible D gene (5 bases). The CDR3 sequence is 15 residues long. The V gene's germline CDR1 is KGHSH and CDR2 LQKENI. Trimming took 1 base from V and 4 from J, leaving 11 bases between them.

This clone occurred a few times. The chain carries TRBV27 and TRBJ1-4, with D unresolved. This CDR3 region has 15 residues. V was cut by 4 bases and J by 0 bases, with 9 bases left in between. Germline V gene sequence: CDR1 MNHEY, CDR2 SMNVEV (reference sequence). In DNA form, the CDR3 reads TGTGCCAGCAGTTCGCTAACAGCAACTAATGAAAAACTGTTTTTT. Translated, it gives CASSSLTATNEKLFF.

V is TRBV6-5 and J is TRBJ2-1, with D unclear. Deletions cut 2 bases from V and 7 bases from J, with 12 bases between. Germline V gene data show CDR1 as MNHEY and CDR2 as SVGAGI. This CDR3 contains 14 residues. CDR3 residues: CASSYQYTMNEQFF. CDR3 nucleotides: TGTGCCAGCAGTTACCAATATACAATGAATGAGCAGTTCTTC.

The chain combines TRBV29-1 with TRBJ2-7; maybe TRBD2 (6 bases). The V end was cut by 4 bases, the J end by 4 bases, with 20 bases between. The CDR3 runs 15 residues. In germline, CDR1 is SQVTM, CDR2 ANQGSEA. The CDR3 DNA reads TGCAGCGTTGGGGGAGCGGAGGGGCTAGGGTACGAGCAGTACTTC. Its translation is CSVGGAEGLGYEQYF.

This chain uses TRBV5-5 with TRBJ2-2; 7 bases match TRBD2. Germline trimming cut 0 bases from V and 3 bases from J; bases unmatched to any gene: 5. There are 16 residues in the CDR3. The V gene's germline CDR1 is SGHKS and CDR2 YYEKEE (reference sequence). The CDR3 is CASSLGRERYTGELFF. The CDR3 DNA reads TGTGCCAGCAGCTTGGGGCGGGAGAGGTACACCGGGGAGCTGTTTTTT. Combining the CDR3 with reference TRBV5-5 and TRBJ2-2 gives the whole variable domain DAGVTQSPTHLIKTRGQQVTLRCSPISGHKSVSWYQQVLGQGPQFIFQYYEKEERGRGNFPDRFSARQFPNYSSELNVNALLLGDSALYLCASSLGRERYTGELFFGEGSRLTVL.

The chain combines TRBV7-3 with TRBJ1-1; maybe TRBD1 (5 bases). CDR3 length: 14 amino acids. V lost 5 bases, J lost 7 bases, and 17 bases lay in between. Germline assignment: CDR1 SGHTA and CDR2 FQGTGA. The DNA for the CDR3 is TGTGCCAGCAGCGTGGGACTCAACTTTGGTGAAGCTTTCTTT. Protein: CASSVGLNFGEAFF.

This clone has just a few counts. V gene TRBV19 combines with J gene TRBJ1-1, with TRBD1 as a possible D gene (6 bases). The CDR3 is made up of 14 amino acids. The ends were cut back, 7 bases at V and 6 bases at J, with 18 bases in the middle. Germline V gene lookup returns CDR1 LNHDA and CDR2 SQIVND (reference sequence). CDR3 coding DNA: TGTGCCAGTACTAGGGGGGGCGCAAGCGCTGAAGCTTTCTTT. This encodes CASTRGGASAEAFF.

V and J are TRBV19 and TRBJ2-6, with TRBD2 matching 7 bases. This CDR3 region has 16 residues. The germline gives CDR1 LNHDA, CDR2 SQIVND (reference sequence). V lost 9 bases and J lost 1; bases outside the gene matches: 9. This CDR3 is CASGGGAGSGANVLTF. The CDR3, as DNA: TGTGCCAGCGGGGGAGGGGCCGGATCTGGGGCCAACGTCCTGACTTTC. The full variable domain, with the rest looked up from reference TRBV19 and TRBJ2-6, is DGGITQSPKYLFRKEGQNVTLSCEQNLNHDAMYWYRQDPGQGLRLIYYSQIVNDFQKGDIAEGYSVSREKKESFPLTVTSAQKNPTAFYLCASGGGAGSGANVLTFGAGSRLTVL.

V usage is TRBV18 and J usage is TRBJ2-2; D is uncertain. The CDR3 contains 13 residues. CDR1 is KGHSH and CDR2 is LQKENI in the germline V gene. V lost 2 bases and J lost 7, with 8 bases in between. Here the CDR3 reads CASSPTRNGELFF. As DNA, the CDR3 is TGTGCCAGCTCACCAACGAGGAACGGGGAGCTGTTTTTT.

The rearrangement uses TRBV5-4 and TRBJ1-6, with a tentative D call TRBD1 (6 bases). This CDR3 is built from 17 residues. The germline gives CDR1 SGHNT, CDR2 YYREEE (reference sequence). Trimming took 4 bases from V and 0 from J, leaving 14 bases between them. CDR3: CASSPGAAGSYNSPLHF. In nucleotides, the CDR3 is TGTGCCAGCAGCCCAGGGGCGGCGGGCTCCTATAATTCACCCCTCCACTTT.

The chain uses TRBV5-1 and TRBJ1-3; tentative D call: TRBD1 (5 bases). Trimming cost V 4 bases and J 6 bases, with 14 bases left between them. CDR1 is SGHRS, CDR2 YFSETQ, per germline. The CDR3 is 14 amino acids. CDR3 bases: TGCGCCAGCAGCCCCACCTCGGGGGTAAACACCATATATTTT. Translated, it gives CASSPTSGVNTIYF.

This clone was counted only a few times. V is TRBV11-3 and J is TRBJ2-1; 10 positions match TRBD2. The V and J ends lost 5 bases and 8 bases, in that order; junction bases with no gene match: 15. The germline V gene has CDR1 SGHNT and CDR2 YENEEA. This CDR3 region has 17 residues. The CDR3 nucleotides are TGTGCCAGCAGCCTCATTTACTCCAGCGGGGGGGCCCATGAGCAGTTCTTC. Residues: CASSLIYSSGGAHEQFF.

The chain is built from TRBV2 and TRBJ1-1, with D unclear. Germline CDR1 is SNHLY and CDR2 is FYNNEI. V was shortened by 7 bases and J by 4 bases, with 16 bases between the two germline ends. This CDR3 has 14 residues. This CDR3 is CASTRGHSGTEAFF. CDR3 nucleotide sequence: TGTGCCAGCACTCGAGGTCACTCGGGCACTGAAGCTTTCTTT.